This T cell receptor beta chain was retrieved from a study of T-cell reconstitution after alpha-beta-depleted transplantation in children. This clonotype appeared many times. During its preparation, the TCRbeta library received unique molecular identifiers. MiXCR, applied by TCRdb to the PCR reads, yields one record per CDR3 protein. The repertoire consists of more than 150,000 distinct CDR3 sequences, with about 14% occurring once and the leading ten covering around 14%. This specimen was PBMCs from the stem cell graft donor, taken from the stem cell graft. The receptor was derived from a human donor who donated a stem cell graft to a child with acute lymphoblastic leukemia.

The CDR3 coding sequence is TGTGCCAGCAGTACGTGGCCAGGGGGGAGGTACGAGCAGTACTTC. It specifies CASSTWPGGRYEQYF. The V and J genes are TRBV12-3 or TRBV12-4 and TRBJ2-7; a possible D gene is TRBD1 (7 bases). This CDR3 spans 15 amino acids. Trimming cost V 5 bases and J 4 bases, with 18 bases left between them.